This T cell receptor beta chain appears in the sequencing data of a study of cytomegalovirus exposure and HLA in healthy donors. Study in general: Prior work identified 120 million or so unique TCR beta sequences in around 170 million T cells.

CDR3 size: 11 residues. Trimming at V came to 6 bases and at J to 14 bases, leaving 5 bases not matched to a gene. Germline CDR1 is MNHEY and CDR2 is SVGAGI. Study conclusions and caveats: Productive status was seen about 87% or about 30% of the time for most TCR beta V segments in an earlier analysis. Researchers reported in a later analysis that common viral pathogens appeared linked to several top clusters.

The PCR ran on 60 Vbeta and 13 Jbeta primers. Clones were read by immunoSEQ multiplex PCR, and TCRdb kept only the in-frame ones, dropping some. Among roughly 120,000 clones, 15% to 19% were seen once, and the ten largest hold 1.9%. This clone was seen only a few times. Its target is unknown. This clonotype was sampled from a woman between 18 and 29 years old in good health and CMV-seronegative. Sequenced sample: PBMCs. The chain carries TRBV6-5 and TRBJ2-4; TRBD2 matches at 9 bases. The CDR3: CASRNAGGEYF. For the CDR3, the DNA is TGTGCCAGCAGGAACGCGGGGGGGGAGTACTTC.